What follows describes a single T cell receptor (beta chain). This entry is derived from a study of blood T cell repertoires in COVID-19. The wider study: Researchers got acute and convalescent COVID-19 samples from the United States, Italy and Spain.

Clones were sequenced by immunoSEQ multiplex PCR, and TCRdb holds only the in-frame ones, with some missing. The sample holds 60,000 to 90,000 clones, approximately 80% seen once. Germline lookup yields CDR1 SGHVS and CDR2 FQNEAQ. The length of the CDR3 is 15 residues. V lost 7 bases and J lost 3; bases outside the gene matches: 12. The V and J genes are TRBV7-8 and TRBJ2-7; 7 nucleotides line up with TRBD2. The clonotype originates from a man aged 55 to 70 with active or convalescent COVID-19. Material for sequencing was peripheral blood. The CDR3 coding sequence is TGTGCCAGCACCCTGAGCGGGGCGGCCCGCTACGAGCAGTACTTC. Protein sequence: CASTLSGAARYEQYF.